These 22 T cell receptor beta chains came from one sample sequenced in a study of T cell changes during pregnancy in multiple sclerosis. Sequenced by immunoSEQ multiplex PCR; TCRdb stores in-frame clones only, minus some. This sample has under 15,000 clones, with 88% found just once. Sequencing was performed on CD8+ T cells from peripheral blood mononuclear cells, taken in the first trimester of pregnancy. These receptors came from a female donor with multiple sclerosis, enrolled in a pregnancy study.

The V gene is TRBV6-4, the J gene TRBJ2-1; 11 nucleotides align to TRBD2. CDR1 and CDR2 from the germline V gene are MRHNA and SNTAGT. The V segment lost 0 bases and the J segment 8 bases; nucleotides outside the gene matches: 3. The CDR3 length is 15 residues. CDR3 sequence: CASSDSSGGADEQFF. The CDR3 nucleotides are TGTGCCAGCAGTGACTCTAGCGGGGGGGCAGATGAGCAGTTCTTC.

This clone was observed a single time. The V and J genes are TRBV7-3 and TRBJ1-1, with 7 bases matching TRBD1. The germline V gene has CDR1 SGHTA and CDR2 FQGTGA. This CDR3 comprises 16 residues. V lost 5 bases and J lost 1; bases outside the gene matches: 10. The CDR3 DNA is TGTGCCAGCAGCAGCTCCCCCCGGACAGGGAACACTGAAGCTTTCTTT. It yields the protein CASSSSPRTGNTEAFF.

In nucleotides, the CDR3 is TGTGCCAGCAGCCAAGGGGCCGGGACAGGGAGAACTGAAGCTTTCTTT. This translates into CASSQGAGTGRTEAFF. J is TRBJ1-1 and V is TRBV14; 9 bases are a match to TRBD1. This CDR3 has 16 residues. Germline V CDR1 and CDR2: SGHDN, FVKESK. Unmatched junction bases numbered 8, after V lost 1 base and J lost 5 bases.

The chain uses TRBV6-5 and TRBJ1-1; perhaps TRBD1 as D (5 bases). CDR1 MNHEY and CDR2 SVGAGI come from the germline V gene. Trimming left V 0 bases short and J 8 bases short, with 10 bases between. The CDR3 extends over 13 amino acids. For the CDR3, the DNA is TGTGCCAGCAGTTACTCGGGGCAGCAAGAAGCTTTCTTT. Protein product: CASSYSGQQEAFF.

The chain couples TRBV30 to TRBJ2-7; maybe TRBD2 (6 bases). The CDR3 totals 15 residues. The V and J ends lost 0 bases and 2 bases respectively, with 14 bases between them. Looked up from germline, CDR1 is GTSNPN and CDR2 is SVGIG (reference sequence). This chain's CDR3 is CAWSVRGGFTYEQYF. In DNA, the CDR3 is TGTGCCTGGAGTGTACGGGGAGGATTTACCTACGAGCAGTACTTC.

CDR3 sequence: CASSQEGPGAGNTIYF. The DNA of the CDR3 is TGCGCCAGCAGCCAAGAAGGGCCGGGGGCTGGAAACACCATATATTTT. The chain employs TRBV4-3 and TRBJ1-3, with D possibly matching TRBD1 (5 bases). V lost 0 bases and J lost 2, with 11 bases in between. CDR3 length: 16 residues. Germline V gene data show CDR1 as LGHNA and CDR2 as YSLEER.

The CDR3 coding sequence is TGCGCCAGCAGCCAAGATGGGGGTGGAGAGGGAGGAGACGAGCAGTACTTC. Its translation: CASSQDGGGEGGDEQYF. The chain recombines TRBV4-3 with TRBJ2-7; tentative D call: TRBD2 (6 bases). The length of the CDR3 is 17 residues. Germline V CDR1 and CDR2: LGHNA, YSLEER. The germline V and J ends were trimmed by 0 bases and 5 bases, with 20 bases remaining between them.

This chain joins TRBV2 and TRBJ2-7; D is uncertain. V lost 1 base and J lost 5, with 9 bases in between. Germline V gene data show CDR1 as SNHLY and CDR2 as FYNNEI. The length of the CDR3 is 13 residues. The CDR3 loop is CASSEVNADEQYF. Here the CDR3 DNA reads TGTGCCAGCAGTGAAGTGAACGCGGACGAGCAGTACTTC.

In its sample, this clone was seen a few times. The V and J genes are TRBV6-1 and TRBJ2-5, with 14 bases identical to TRBD2. Germline CDR1 reads MNHNS; CDR2 reads SASEGT. This CDR3 contains 15 residues. V was pared by 4 bases and J by 2 bases, with 0 bases of the junction left unmatched. The CDR3 coding sequence is TGTGCCAGCAGTGGACTAGCGGGGGGGCAAGAGACCCAGTACTTC. Its protein product is CASSGLAGGQETQYF.

The genes are TRBV5-4 and TRBJ1-2; 9 bases are shared with TRBD1. The V segment lost 4 bases and the J segment 5 bases; nucleotides outside the gene matches: 9. This CDR3 region has 15 residues. Germline V gives CDR1 SGHNT, CDR2 YYREEE (reference sequence). CDR3 DNA: TGTGCCAGCAGCCAGACCGGGACAGGGATTTATGGCTACACCTTC. This translates into CASSQTGTGIYGYTF.

The chain couples TRBV4-1 to TRBJ2-1, with 7 positions matching TRBD1. The junction had 7 bases not matched to a gene; V was cut back by 1 base and J by 4 bases. Germline CDR1 reads MGHRA; CDR2 reads YSYEKL. The CDR3 contains 16 residues. The DNA of the CDR3 is TGCGCCAGCAGCCAAGTCTGGCAGGGGGAGTACAATGAGCAGTTCTTC. Its protein is CASSQVWQGEYNEQFF.

The chain joins TRBV4-1 to TRBJ2-5; 8 nucleotides match TRBD2. Trimming took 6 bases from V and 4 from J; bases not matched to a gene: 16. Germline loops: CDR1 MGHRA, CDR2 YSYEKL. The CDR3 extends over 17 amino acids. The CDR3 bases are TGCGCCAGCAGACCCTTCACTAGCGGCCCTAGGGTAGAGACCCAGTACTTC. It translates to CASRPFTSGPRVETQYF.

V gene TRBV4-3 combines with J gene TRBJ2-1; TRBD2 matches at 8 bases. The CDR3 covers 15 residues. CDR1 and CDR2 from the germline V gene are LGHNA and YSLEER. Trimming removed 0 bases from V and 7 bases from J; junction bases left unmatched: 5. The DNA for the CDR3 is TGCGCCAGCAGCCAAGACGACGGGGGGGTTAATGAGCAGTTCTTC. It encodes CASSQDDGGVNEQFF.

The rearrangement joins TRBV29-1 to TRBJ2-7, with D hard to call. Germline-derived CDR1 and CDR2 are SQVTM and ANQGSEA. The CDR3 length is 13 residues. The V gene lost 6 bases and the J gene lost 0 bases, with 12 bases spanning the gap. The CDR3 DNA reads as TGCAGCGTGTATGCGGCCTACTCCTACGAGCAGTACTTC. This codes for CSVYAAYSYEQYF.

The chain recombines TRBV7-9 with TRBJ1-4; no definite D call. CDR1 is SEHNR, CDR2 FQNEAQ, per germline (reference sequence). The V end lost 1 base, the J end lost 5 bases, and 5 bases lay between the germline ends. The CDR3 runs to 13 residues. Here the CDR3 reads CASSLGYNEKLFF. DNA of the CDR3: TGTGCCAGCAGCTTAGGCTACAATGAAAAACTGTTTTTT.

The rearrangement joins TRBV2 to TRBJ2-7; perhaps TRBD1 as D (5 bases). Germline V CDR1 and CDR2: SNHLY, FYNNEI. V lost 7 bases and J 2 bases, leaving 12 bases between the germline ends. CDR3 length equals 13 residues. The CDR3 coding sequence is TGTGCCAGCACTCAAGGGGTTCCCTACGAGCAGTACTTC. This encodes CASTQGVPYEQYF.

The chain couples TRBV7-9 to TRBJ2-1, with 7 bases identical to TRBD2. The CDR3 runs 17 residues. Germline V gene lookup returns CDR1 SEHNR and CDR2 FQNEAQ (reference sequence). Unmatched junction bases numbered 10, after V lost 5 bases and J lost 0 bases. For the CDR3, the DNA is TGTGCCAGCAGCCCGACAAGCGGGGCCCCCTCCTACAATGAGCAGTTCTTC. Translation: CASSPTSGAPSYNEQFF.

The genes are TRBV11-2 and TRBJ1-1; D perhaps matches TRBD1 (5 bases). V dropped 4 bases and J dropped 12 bases, with 15 bases sitting between them. From germline, CDR1 is SGHAT and CDR2 FQNNGV. The CDR3 is 12 amino acids. Here the CDR3 DNA reads TGTGCCAGCAGCTCGCTCTTAGGGGAACCTTTCTTT. Translated, it gives CASSSLLGEPFF.

V usage is TRBV6-5 and J usage is TRBJ1-2; no firm D call. V was trimmed by 6 bases and J by 4 bases, leaving 12 bases between them. Germline V gives CDR1 MNHEY, CDR2 SVGAGI. The CDR3 has 13 residues. The CDR3 reads CASSPNAVYGYTF. CDR3 bases: TGTGCCAGCAGCCCTAACGCTGTCTATGGCTACACCTTC.

V usage is TRBV10-3 and J usage is TRBJ1-2; the D is unclear. The length of the CDR3 is 14 residues. V shed 6 bases and J shed 4 bases, with 15 bases lying between them. Per germline, CDR1 ENHRY and CDR2 SYGVKD. This chain's CDR3 is CAISPEGPLYGYTF. CDR3 nucleotide sequence: TGTGCCATCAGCCCAGAGGGCCCCCTCTATGGCTACACCTTC.

This sequence joins TRBV2 and TRBJ2-1; 9 bases align to TRBD2. This CDR3 spans 11 amino acids. Germline CDR1 SNHLY, CDR2 FYNNEI. With 11 bases clipped from V and 12 bases from J, the junction kept 8 bases outside the gene matches. The CDR3 DNA follows: TGTGCCTTTCGGGGGGGACTAGCGCAGTTCTTC. Encoded protein: CAFRGGLAQFF.

The chain links TRBV15 to TRBJ1-5, with 9 bases identical to TRBD1. CDR1 and CDR2 (germline): LNHNV, YYDKDF (reference sequence). The V and J ends lost 1 base and 8 bases, in that order; junction bases with no gene match: 21. This CDR3 has 20 residues. CDR3 in amino acids: CATSRGGVGQGQWEVEPQHF. The CDR3 nucleotides are TGTGCCACCAGCAGAGGAGGGGTGGGACAGGGACAGTGGGAGGTGGAGCCCCAGCATTTT.